Shown below are 17 T cell receptor beta chains from a single sample sequenced in a study of patients and donors after allogeneic stem cell transplantation. TCRdb called the RT-PCR reads again in MiXCR, with one record for every CDR3 protein. The table records 110,000 or so distinct CDR3 sequences, approximately 40% of them present only once. Sequencing used blood, either unsorted or a sorted T cell fraction (not recorded which). These receptors originate from a human donor who was either an allogeneic HSCT recipient or a stem cell or donor lymphocyte infusion donor (not recorded which). It is not recorded whose cells these are; they may come from a transplant donor.

Only a few counts were recorded for this clonotype. This chain joins TRBV20-1 and TRBJ2-3, with 9 bases fitting TRBD2. Trimming cost V 6 bases and J 2 bases; bases outside gene matches: 3. Germline V lookup: CDR1 DFQATT, CDR2 SNEGSKA (reference sequence). The CDR3 sequence is 13 residues long. The CDR3 DNA reads as TGCAGTGCCGAGCGGGGGGACACAGATACGCAGTATTTT. Amino acid sequence: CSAERGDTDTQYF.

V usage is TRBV5-1 and J usage is TRBJ2-2, with D possibly being TRBD2 (5 bases). CDR3 length: 17 residues. Looked up from germline, CDR1 is SGHRS and CDR2 is YFSETQ. The ends were cut back, 2 bases at V and 1 base at J, with 15 bases in the middle. The CDR3 DNA reads TGCGCCAGCAGCTTCTTCGGGAAGACTTTGAACACCGGGGAGCTGTTTTTT. Its translation: CASSFFGKTLNTGELFF. Full variable domain (remainder filled in from reference TRBV5-1 and TRBJ2-2): KAGVTQTPRYLIKTRGQQVTLSCSPISGHRSVSWYQQTPGQGLQFLFEYFSETQRNKGNFPGRFSGRQFSNSRSEMNVSTLELGDSALYLCASSFFGKTLNTGELFFGEGSRLTVL.

This clonotype ranks as large. The V and J genes are TRBV9 and TRBJ2-2; 12 bases fit TRBD1. CDR3 size: 17 residues. CDR1 and CDR2 (germline): SGDLS, YYNGEE. Trimming cost V 0 bases and J 4 bases; bases outside gene matches: 4. This chain's CDR3 is CASSVGDRGQGTGELFF. DNA for the CDR3: TGTGCCAGCAGCGTAGGGGACAGGGGGCAAGGCACCGGGGAGCTGTTTTTT.

The gene calls are TRBV5-6 and TRBJ2-7; D assignment may be TRBD1 or TRBD2 (6 bases each). The CDR3 extends over 13 amino acids. Germline lookup yields CDR1 SGHDT and CDR2 YYEEEE. Trimming pared 4 bases from V and 5 bases from J, leaving 13 bases between. The CDR3 DNA follows: TGTGCCAGCAGCGGATTAAGGGGGGACGAGCAGTACTTC. It translates to CASSGLRGDEQYF.

The chain couples TRBV3-1 to TRBJ1-1; D not resolved. The CDR3 is 13 residues long. Trimming took 2 bases from V and 0 from J, leaving 4 bases between them. Germline V gene data show CDR1 as LGHDT and CDR2 as YNNKEL (reference sequence). This CDR3 reads CASSQKLNTEAFF. The CDR3 DNA is TGTGCCAGCAGCCAAAAGCTGAACACTGAAGCTTTCTTT.

The J gene is TRBJ2-1, the V gene TRBV20-1; TRBD2 agrees at 10 bases. The CDR3 sequence is 15 residues long. The trim removed 6 bases at V and 4 bases at J, leaving 9 bases unmatched. The germline V gene encodes CDR1 DFQATT and CDR2 SNEGSKA (reference sequence). As DNA, the CDR3 is TGCAGTGCCAGACCCCCGGGACTAGCGTACAATGAGCAGTTCTTC. As protein: CSARPPGLAYNEQFF.

The chain has TRBV30 and TRBJ2-7; D remains unclear. The CDR3 contains 13 residues. The germline gives CDR1 GTSNPN, CDR2 SVGIG (reference sequence). V shed 4 bases and J shed 0 bases, with 10 bases lying between them. CDR3 coding DNA: TGTGCCTGGAAGGCAGAAAGCTCCTACGAGCAGTACTTC. This sequence encodes CAWKAESSYEQYF.

V is TRBV11-2 and J is TRBJ2-2; 7 bases are a match to TRBD1. The CDR3 length is 16 residues. J lost 2 bases, V lost 4 bases, and 7 bases had no gene match. The germline CDR1 and CDR2 sequences are SGHAT and FQNNGV. DNA for the CDR3: TGTGCCAGCAGCTCCATACGACAGGGAAACACCGGGGAGCTGTTTTTT. Translated: CASSSIRQGNTGELFF.

The chain is built from TRBV20-1 and TRBJ1-4, with 7 bases aligning to TRBD1. Germline-derived CDR1 and CDR2 are DFQATT and SNEGSKA (reference sequence). The CDR3 loop spans 13 amino acids. V dropped 7 bases and J dropped 3; count of bases not matched to a gene: 5. The CDR3 is CSVPGQANEKLFF. Written as DNA, the CDR3 is TGCAGTGTCCCTGGACAGGCTAATGAAAAACTGTTTTTT.

Remarks on this clonotype: The junction and the germline gene differ at one end; a read error may be behind it. The V gene is TRBV7-2, the J gene TRBJ2-2, with a weak D call TRBD2 (6 bases). CDR3 length: 15 amino acids. CDR1 and CDR2 (germline): SGHTA, FQGNSA. This CDR3 is CAGSFTEGNTGELFF. CDR3 DNA sequence: TGTGCCGGCAGCTTCACGGAGGGGAACACCGGGGAGCTGTTTTTT.

This clonotype was counted many times. The rearrangement uses TRBV4-3 and TRBJ1-2; D is unclear. V was trimmed by 0 bases and J by 3 bases, leaving 14 bases between them. The length of the CDR3 is 16 residues. Germline CDR1 is LGHNA and CDR2 is YSLEER. DNA for the CDR3: TGCGCCAGCAGCCAAGATCTTCCCCGGCGGGACTATGGCTACACCTTC. Encoded protein: CASSQDLPRRDYGYTF.

V is TRBV7-9 and J is TRBJ2-5; D is perhaps TRBD1 (5 bases). This CDR3 spans 13 amino acids. Germline values: CDR1 SEHNR, CDR2 FQNEAQ (reference sequence). The V end lost 8 bases, the J end lost 2 bases, and 12 bases lay between the germline ends. The CDR3 protein is CASEQTEQETQYF. The CDR3, as DNA: TGTGCCAGCGAGCAGACAGAGCAAGAGACCCAGTACTTC. The variable domain in full, completed from reference TRBV7-9 and TRBJ2-5, reads DTGVSQNPRHKITKRGQNVTFRCDPISEHNRLYWYRQTLGQGPEFLTYFQNEAQLEKSRLLSDRFSAERPKGSFSTLEIQRTEQGDSAMYLCASEQTEQETQYFGPGTRLLVL.

The J gene is TRBJ1-5, the V gene TRBV30; 7 bases are a match to TRBD1. The V segment lost 5 bases and the J segment 6 bases; nucleotides outside the gene matches: 7. Germline CDR1 is GTSNPN and CDR2 is SVGIG (reference sequence). The CDR3 spans 13 residues. The CDR3 region is CAWGDRAGQPQHF. The CDR3 nucleotides are TGTGCCTGGGGAGACAGGGCTGGTCAGCCCCAGCATTTT.

This clonotype appeared a few times. The chain is built from TRBV7-9 and TRBJ2-2, with D possibly being TRBD1 (6 bases). V was cut by 5 bases and J by 4 bases, with 20 bases left in between. CDR1 is SEHNR and CDR2 is FQNEAQ in the germline V gene (reference sequence). The CDR3 loop spans 17 amino acids. The CDR3 sequence: CASSAPGYRAFTGELFF. In nucleotides, the CDR3 is TGTGCCAGCAGCGCCCCAGGCTACAGGGCCTTCACCGGGGAGCTGTTTTTT.

The J gene is TRBJ1-5, the V gene TRBV7-9; D not resolved. The CDR3 extends over 15 amino acids. Between the trimmed V and J ends, which lost 1 base and 2 bases, there was a span of 9 bases. The germline V gene has CDR1 SEHNR and CDR2 FQNEAQ (reference sequence). CDR3 loop: CASSLGGPGNQPQHF. The DNA for the CDR3 is TGTGCCAGCAGCTTAGGGGGTCCTGGCAATCAGCCCCAGCATTTT.

The J gene is TRBJ1-1, the V gene TRBV7-2; 8 bases map to TRBD1. Germline CDR1 reads SGHTA; CDR2 reads FQGNSA. V lost 5 bases, J lost 4 bases, and 6 bases stayed unmatched. The CDR3 is 14 residues long. CDR3 loop: CASSADRGSTEAFF. The DNA of the CDR3 is TGTGCCAGCAGCGCCGACAGGGGATCCACTGAAGCTTTCTTT.

The CDR3 sequence: CASSTQGGAKTGGTGELFF. In DNA form, the CDR3 reads TGTGCCAGCAGCACCCAGGGCGGGGCCAAAACTGGCGGCACCGGGGAGCTGTTTTTT. This sequence joins TRBV11-2 and TRBJ2-2, with a weak D call TRBD2 (6 bases). The germline V and J ends were trimmed by 5 bases and 4 bases, with 26 bases remaining between them. This CDR3 spans 19 amino acids. Germline V gives CDR1 SGHAT, CDR2 FQNNGV.